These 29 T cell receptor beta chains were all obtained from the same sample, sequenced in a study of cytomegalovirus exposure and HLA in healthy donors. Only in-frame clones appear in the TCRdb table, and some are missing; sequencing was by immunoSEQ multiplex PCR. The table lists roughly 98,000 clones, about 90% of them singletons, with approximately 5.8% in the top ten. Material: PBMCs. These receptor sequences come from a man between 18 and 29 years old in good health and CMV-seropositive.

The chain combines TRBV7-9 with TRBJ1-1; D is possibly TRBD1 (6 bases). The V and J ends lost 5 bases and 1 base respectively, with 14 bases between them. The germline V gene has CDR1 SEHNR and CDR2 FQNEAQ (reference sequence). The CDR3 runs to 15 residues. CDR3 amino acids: CASSPPRTANTEAFF. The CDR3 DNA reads TGTGCCAGCAGCCCCCCCAGGACAGCGAACACTGAAGCTTTCTTT.

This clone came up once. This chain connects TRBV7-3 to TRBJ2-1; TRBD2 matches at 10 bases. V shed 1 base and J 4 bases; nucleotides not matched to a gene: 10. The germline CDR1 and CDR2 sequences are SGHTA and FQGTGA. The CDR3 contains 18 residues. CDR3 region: CASSLIRLAGGPYNEQFF. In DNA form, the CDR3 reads TGTGCCAGCAGCTTAATCCGGTTAGCGGGGGGACCGTACAATGAGCAGTTCTTC.

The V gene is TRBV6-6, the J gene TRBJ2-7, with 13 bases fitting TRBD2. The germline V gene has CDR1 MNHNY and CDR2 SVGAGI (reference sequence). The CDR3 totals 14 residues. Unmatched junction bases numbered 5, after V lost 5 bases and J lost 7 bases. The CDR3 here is CASSPGLAGAEQYF. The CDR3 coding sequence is TGTGCCAGCAGTCCAGGACTAGCGGGGGCTGAGCAGTACTTC.

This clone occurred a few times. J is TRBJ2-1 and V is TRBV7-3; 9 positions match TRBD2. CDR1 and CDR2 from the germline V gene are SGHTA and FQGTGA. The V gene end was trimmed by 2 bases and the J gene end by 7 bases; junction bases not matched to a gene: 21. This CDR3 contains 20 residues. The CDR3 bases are TGTGCCAGCAGCTTAGTGCCAAGGGATGGGGGACTAGCTAGGATGAATGAGCAGTTCTTC. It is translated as CASSLVPRDGGLARMNEQFF.

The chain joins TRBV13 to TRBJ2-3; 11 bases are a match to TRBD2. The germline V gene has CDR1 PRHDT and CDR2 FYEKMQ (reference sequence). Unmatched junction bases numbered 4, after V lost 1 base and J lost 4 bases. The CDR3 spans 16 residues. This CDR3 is CASSLALAGGADTQYF. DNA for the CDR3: TGTGCCAGCAGCTTAGCGCTAGCGGGGGGAGCAGATACGCAGTATTTT.

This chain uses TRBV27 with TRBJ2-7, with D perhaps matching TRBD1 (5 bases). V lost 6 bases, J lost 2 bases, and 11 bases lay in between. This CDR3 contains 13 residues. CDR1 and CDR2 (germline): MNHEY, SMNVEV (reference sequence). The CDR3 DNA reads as TGTGCCAGCAGCGGACAAGGCCCCTACGAGCAGTACTTC. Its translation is CASSGQGPYEQYF.

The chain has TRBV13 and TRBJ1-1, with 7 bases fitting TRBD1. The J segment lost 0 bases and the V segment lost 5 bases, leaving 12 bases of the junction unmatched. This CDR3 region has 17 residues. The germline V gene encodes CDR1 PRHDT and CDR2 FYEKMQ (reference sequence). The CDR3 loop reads CASSRGITGVMNTEAFF. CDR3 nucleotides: TGTGCCAGCAGCCGAGGGATCACAGGGGTGATGAACACTGAAGCTTTCTTT.

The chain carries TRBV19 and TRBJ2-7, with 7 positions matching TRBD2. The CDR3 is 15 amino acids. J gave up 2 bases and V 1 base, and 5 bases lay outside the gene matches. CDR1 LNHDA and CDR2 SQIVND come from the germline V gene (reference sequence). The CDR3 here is CASSIGGGETYEQYF. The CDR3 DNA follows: TGTGCCAGTAGTATAGGGGGGGGAGAGACCTACGAGCAGTACTTC.

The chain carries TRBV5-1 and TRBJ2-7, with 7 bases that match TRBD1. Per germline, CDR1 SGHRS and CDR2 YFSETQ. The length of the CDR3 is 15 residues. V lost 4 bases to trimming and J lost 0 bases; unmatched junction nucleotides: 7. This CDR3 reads CASSPTTGSSYEQYF. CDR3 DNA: TGCGCCAGCAGCCCGACGACAGGGAGCTCCTACGAGCAGTACTTC.

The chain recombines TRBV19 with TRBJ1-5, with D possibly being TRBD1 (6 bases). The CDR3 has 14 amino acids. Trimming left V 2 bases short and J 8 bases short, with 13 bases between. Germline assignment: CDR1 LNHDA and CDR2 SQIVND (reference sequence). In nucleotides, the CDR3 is TGTGCCAGTAGTATACCCACAGGGTTAAAGCCCCAGCATTTT. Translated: CASSIPTGLKPQHF.

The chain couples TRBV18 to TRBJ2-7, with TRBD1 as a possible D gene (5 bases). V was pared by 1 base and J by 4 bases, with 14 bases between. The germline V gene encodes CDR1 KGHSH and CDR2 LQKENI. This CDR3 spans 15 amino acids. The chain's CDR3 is CASSPRKNRQYEQYF. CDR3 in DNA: TGTGCCAGCTCACCACGCAAGAACAGGCAATACGAGCAGTACTTC. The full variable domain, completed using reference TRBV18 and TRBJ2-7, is NAGVMQNPRHLVRRRGQEARLRCSPMKGHSHVYWYRQLPEEGLKFMVYLQKENIIDESGMPKERFSAEFPKEGPSILRIQQVVRGDSAAYFCASSPRKNRQYEQYFGPGTRLTVT.

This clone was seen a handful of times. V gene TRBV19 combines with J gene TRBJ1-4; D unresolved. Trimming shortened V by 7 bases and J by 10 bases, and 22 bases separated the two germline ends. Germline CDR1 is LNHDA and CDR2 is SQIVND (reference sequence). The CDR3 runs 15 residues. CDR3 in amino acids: CASMDPSLVAGKLFF. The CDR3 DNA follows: TGTGCCAGTATGGACCCGTCCCTGGTCGCGGGAAAACTGTTTTTT.

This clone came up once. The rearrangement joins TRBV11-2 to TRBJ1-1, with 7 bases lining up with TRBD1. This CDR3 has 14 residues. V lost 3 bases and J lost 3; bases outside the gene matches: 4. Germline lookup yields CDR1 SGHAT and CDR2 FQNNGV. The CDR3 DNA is TGTGCCAGCAGCTTCGGTACAGGGGACACTGAAGCTTTCTTT. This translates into CASSFGTGDTEAFF. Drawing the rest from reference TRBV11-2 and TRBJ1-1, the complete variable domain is EAGVAQSPRYKIIEKRQSVAFWCNPISGHATLYWYQQILGQGPKLLIQFQNNGVVDDSQLPKDRFSAERLKGVDSTLKIQPAKLEDSAVYLCASSFGTGDTEAFFGQGTRLTVV.

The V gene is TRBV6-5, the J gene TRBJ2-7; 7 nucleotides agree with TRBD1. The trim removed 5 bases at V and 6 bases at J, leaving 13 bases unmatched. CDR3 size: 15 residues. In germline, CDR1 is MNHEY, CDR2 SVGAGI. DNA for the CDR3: TGTGCCAGCAGTCCGGGACAGCCGAACTCTTTCGAGCAGTACTTC. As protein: CASSPGQPNSFEQYF.

CDR3 bases: TGTGCCAGCAGCGTGACAGACGAAATATTTTCACCCCTCCACTTT. It encodes CASSVTDEIFSPLHF. The chain couples TRBV9 to TRBJ1-6, with a tentative D call TRBD1 (5 bases). CDR3 length: 15 residues. The V end was cut by 2 bases, the J end by 9 bases, with 15 bases between. Germline lookup yields CDR1 SGDLS and CDR2 YYNGEE.

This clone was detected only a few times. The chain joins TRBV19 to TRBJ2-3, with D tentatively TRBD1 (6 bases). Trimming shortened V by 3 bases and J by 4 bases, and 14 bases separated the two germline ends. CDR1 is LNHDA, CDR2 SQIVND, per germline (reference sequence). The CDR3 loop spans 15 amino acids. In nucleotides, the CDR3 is TGTGCCAGTAGTATGGGCAGGGGTCCCCCAGATACGCAGTATTTT. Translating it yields CASSMGRGPPDTQYF.

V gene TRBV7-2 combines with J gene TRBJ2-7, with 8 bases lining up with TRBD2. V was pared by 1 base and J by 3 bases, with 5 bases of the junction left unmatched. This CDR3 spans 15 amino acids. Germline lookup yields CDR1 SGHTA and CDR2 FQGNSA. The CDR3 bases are TGTGCCAGCAGCTTAGGAAGCGGGGGATTCTACGAGCAGTACTTC. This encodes CASSLGSGGFYEQYF.

CDR3 sequence reads: CASSLRGSGANVLTF. The CDR3 region has the DNA TGTGCCAGCAGTTTAAGGGGCTCTGGGGCCAACGTCCTGACTTTC. The chain combines TRBV28 with TRBJ2-6; tentative D call: TRBD1 (5 bases). The CDR3 is 15 amino acids. Per germline, CDR1 MDHEN and CDR2 SYDVKM. The V gene lost 2 bases and the J gene lost 0 bases, with 5 bases spanning the gap.

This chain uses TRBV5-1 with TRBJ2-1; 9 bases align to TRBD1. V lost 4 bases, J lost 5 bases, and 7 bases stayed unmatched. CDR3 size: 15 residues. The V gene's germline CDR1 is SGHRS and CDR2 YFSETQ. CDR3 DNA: TGCGCCAGCAGCCTGGACAGGGGTGACGACAATGAGCAGTTCTTC. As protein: CASSLDRGDDNEQFF. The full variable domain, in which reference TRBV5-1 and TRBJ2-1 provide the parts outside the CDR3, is KAGVTQTPRYLIKTRGQQVTLSCSPISGHRSVSWYQQTPGQGLQFLFEYFSETQRNKGNFPGRFSGRQFSNSRSEMNVSTLELGDSALYLCASSLDRGDDNEQFFGPGTRLTVL.

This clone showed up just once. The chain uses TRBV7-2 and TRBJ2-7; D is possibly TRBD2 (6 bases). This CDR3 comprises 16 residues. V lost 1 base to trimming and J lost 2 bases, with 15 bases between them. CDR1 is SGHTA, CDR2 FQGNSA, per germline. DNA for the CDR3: TGTGCCAGCAGCTTAGTGGGAGGAGTTAACCCCTACGAGCAGTACTTC. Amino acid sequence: CASSLVGGVNPYEQYF.

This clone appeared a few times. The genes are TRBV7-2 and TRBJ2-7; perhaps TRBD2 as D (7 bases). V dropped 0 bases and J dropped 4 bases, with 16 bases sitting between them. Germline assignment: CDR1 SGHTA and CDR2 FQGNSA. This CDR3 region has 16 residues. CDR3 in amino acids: CASSLAGGGAGYEQYF. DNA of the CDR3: TGTGCCAGCAGCTTAGCTGGTGGGGGGGCTGGGTACGAGCAGTACTTC.

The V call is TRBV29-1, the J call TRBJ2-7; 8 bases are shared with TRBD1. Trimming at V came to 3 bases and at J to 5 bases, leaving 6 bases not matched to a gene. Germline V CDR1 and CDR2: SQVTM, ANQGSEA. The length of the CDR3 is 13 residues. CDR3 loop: CSVERSGGDEQYF. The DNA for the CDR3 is TGCAGCGTTGAGAGGTCAGGGGGCGACGAGCAGTACTTC.

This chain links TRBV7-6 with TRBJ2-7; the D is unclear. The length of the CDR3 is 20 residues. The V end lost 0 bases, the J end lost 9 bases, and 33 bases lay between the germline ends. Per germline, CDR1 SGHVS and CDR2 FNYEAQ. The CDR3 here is CASSLALGTTGVDEPTSQYF. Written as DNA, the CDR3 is TGTGCCAGCAGCTTAGCCCTCGGCACTACCGGAGTTGACGAACCTACGTCGCAGTACTTC.

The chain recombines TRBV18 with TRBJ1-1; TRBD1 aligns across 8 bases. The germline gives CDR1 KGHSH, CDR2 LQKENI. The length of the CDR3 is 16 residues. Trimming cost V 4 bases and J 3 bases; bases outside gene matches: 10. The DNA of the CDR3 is TGTGCCAGCTCACTGTGGGACAGGACGGGCGACACTGAAGCTTTCTTT. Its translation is CASSLWDRTGDTEAFF.

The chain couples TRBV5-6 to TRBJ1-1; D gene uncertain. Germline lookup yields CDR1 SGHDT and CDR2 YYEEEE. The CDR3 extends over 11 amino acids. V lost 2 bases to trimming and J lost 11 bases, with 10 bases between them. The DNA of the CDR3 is TGTGCCAGCAGCTTCGGTCCTAATGCTTTCTTT. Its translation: CASSFGPNAFF.

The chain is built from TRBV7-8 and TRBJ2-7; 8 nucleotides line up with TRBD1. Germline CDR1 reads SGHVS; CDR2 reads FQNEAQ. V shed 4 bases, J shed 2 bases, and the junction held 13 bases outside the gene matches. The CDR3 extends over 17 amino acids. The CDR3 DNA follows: TGTGCCAGCAGCTGGGTGACAGGGGTTGGGGGAACCTACGAGCAGTACTTC. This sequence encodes CASSWVTGVGGTYEQYF.

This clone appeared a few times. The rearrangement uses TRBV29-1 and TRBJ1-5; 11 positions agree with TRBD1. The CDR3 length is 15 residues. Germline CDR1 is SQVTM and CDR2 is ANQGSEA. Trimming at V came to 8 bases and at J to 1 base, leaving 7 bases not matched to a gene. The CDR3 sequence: CSWRGTGGSNQPQHF. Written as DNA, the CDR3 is TGCAGCTGGCGTGGGACAGGGGGGAGCAATCAGCCCCAGCATTTT.

The chain's CDR3 is CASSYNSEQYF. CDR3 bases: TGTGCCAGCAGTTACAACAGCGAGCAGTACTTC. The chain combines TRBV2 with TRBJ2-7; D is uncertain. This CDR3 contains 11 residues. Germline CDR1 is SNHLY and CDR2 is FYNNEI. Trimming left V 5 bases short and J 6 bases short, with 8 bases between.

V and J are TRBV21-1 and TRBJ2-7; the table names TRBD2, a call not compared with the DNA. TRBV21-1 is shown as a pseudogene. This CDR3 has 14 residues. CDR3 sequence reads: CASSKGEKAYEQYF. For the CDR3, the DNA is TGTGCCAGCAGCAAAGGGGAGAAGGCCTACGAGCAGTACTTC.